Listed below are T cell receptor beta chains from one sample, sequenced in a study of breast tumors, draining lymph nodes, adjacent tissues. TCRdb processed the multiplex PCR reads anew with MiXCR; each CDR3 protein has one entry. The sample gives around 130,000 distinct CDR3 sequences, about 20% of which show up once; around 3.5% is in the top ten. The sample consisted of axillary lymph node tissue. These receptors came from a female donor with breast cancer. Some clones in this sample may be carry-over from other donors' samples. Each CDR3 is given without its conserved first and last residue. Part of the rows lack a size; the others show once, few, many or a class for expanded clones.

NA	TRBV6-5	TRBJ2-7	13	ASSSERVWSAEQY
once	TRBV6-1	TRBJ1-1	12	ASSEEGRGTEAF
many	TRBV9	TRBJ2-5	15	ASSVTPLAGGQETQY
many	TRBV5-6	TRBJ2-7	9	ASSLNYEQY
many	TRBV6-6	TRBJ2-1	14	ASSSQGLAGRNEQF
many	TRBV5-1	TRBJ2-5	11	ASRSGQQETQY
many	TRBV2	TRBJ2-5	12	ASSGTGGLVTQY
few	TRBV5-1	TRBJ1-5	14	ASSLGTGPGNQPQH
many	TRBV9	TRBJ2-1	15	ASSVGISGSSYNEQF
many	TRBV15	TRBJ2-5	10	ATSRDLETQY
many	TRBV4-1	TRBJ2-1	15	ASSQGQGGWGYNEQF
many	TRBV7-8	TRBJ1-2	13	ASSREGRGPYGYT
many	TRBV19	TRBJ1-4	12	ASSETGTNEKLF
many	TRBV7-9	TRBJ2-7	15	ASSLGLAGGRSYEQY
many	TRBV20-1	TRBJ2-7	12	SARDPRGFYEQY
NA	TRBV4-1	TRBJ1-5	14	ASSQDAGRSNQPQH
NA	TRBV5-1	TRBJ2-1	12	ASGPGTLTDGQF
many	TRBV13	TRBJ2-4	10	ASSLKRGIQY
many	TRBV6-6	TRBJ2-5	12	ASSYGQYQETQY
many	TRBV5-1	TRBJ1-2	12	ASRREQGARGYT
NA	TRBV7-2	TRBJ1-5	12	ASSTGLSNQPQH
many	TRBV7-3	TRBJ2-5	11	ASSQTSGGTQY
many	TRBV5-1	TRBJ2-1	12	ASSLAVGYNEQF
many	TRBV3-1	TRBJ1-6	11	ASSQRDNSPLH
many	TRBV5-1	TRBJ2-1	10	VSSLVDDEQF
many	TRBV6-1	TRBJ2-1	9	ASRTGVEQF
many	TRBV4-1	TRBJ1-4	13	ASSQDPYRDEKLF
many	TRBV20-1	TRBJ1-2	10	SASRGGDGYT
many	TRBV18	TRBJ1-5	12	ASSDRVSNQPQH
many	TRBV7-3	TRBJ2-1	13	ASSFYAEPYNEQF
many	TRBV9	TRBJ2-1	13	ASSGDLSSYNEQF
many	TRBV20-1	TRBJ1-3	11	SAPPLSGNTIY
many	TRBV7-9	TRBJ2-1	13	ASSSTGRVYNEQF
many	TRBV20-1	TRBJ2-7	10	SAGLLSYEQY
many	TRBV24-1	TRBJ2-1	17	ATSDAAGVRGGSYNEQF
once	TRBV10-2	TRBJ2-1	15	ASSDDSTRGAYNEQS